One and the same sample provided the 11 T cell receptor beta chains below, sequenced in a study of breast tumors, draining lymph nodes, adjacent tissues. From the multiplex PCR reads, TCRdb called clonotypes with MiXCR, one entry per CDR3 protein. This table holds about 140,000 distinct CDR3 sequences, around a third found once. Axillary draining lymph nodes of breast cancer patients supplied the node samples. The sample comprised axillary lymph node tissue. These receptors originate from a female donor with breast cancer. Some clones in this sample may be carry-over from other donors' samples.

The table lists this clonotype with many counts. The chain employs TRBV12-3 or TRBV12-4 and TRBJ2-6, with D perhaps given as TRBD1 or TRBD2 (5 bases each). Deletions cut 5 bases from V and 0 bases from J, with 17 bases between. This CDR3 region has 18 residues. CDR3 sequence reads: CASSDPGTVYSGANVLTF. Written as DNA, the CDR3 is TGTGCCAGCAGTGACCCAGGGACCGTTTACTCTGGGGCCAACGTCCTGACTTTC.

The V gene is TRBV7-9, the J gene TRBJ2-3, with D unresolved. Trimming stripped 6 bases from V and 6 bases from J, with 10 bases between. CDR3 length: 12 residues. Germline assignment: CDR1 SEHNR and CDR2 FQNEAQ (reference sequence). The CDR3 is CASRVYVDTQYF. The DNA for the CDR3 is TGTGCCAGCAGAGTATATGTGGATACGCAGTATTTT.

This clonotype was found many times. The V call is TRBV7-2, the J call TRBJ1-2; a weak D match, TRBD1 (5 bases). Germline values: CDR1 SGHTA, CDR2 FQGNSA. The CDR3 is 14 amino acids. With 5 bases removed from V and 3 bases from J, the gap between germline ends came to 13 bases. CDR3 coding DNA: TGTGCCAGCAGCGCCGGGGGTGAGGACTATGGCTACACCTTC. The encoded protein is CASSAGGEDYGYTF. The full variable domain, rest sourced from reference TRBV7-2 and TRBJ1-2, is GAGVSQSPSNKVTEKGKDVELRCDPISGHTALYWYRQSLGQGLEFLIYFQGNSAPDKSGLPSDRFSAERTGGSVSTLTIQRTQQEDSAVYLCASSAGGEDYGYTFGSGTRLTVV.

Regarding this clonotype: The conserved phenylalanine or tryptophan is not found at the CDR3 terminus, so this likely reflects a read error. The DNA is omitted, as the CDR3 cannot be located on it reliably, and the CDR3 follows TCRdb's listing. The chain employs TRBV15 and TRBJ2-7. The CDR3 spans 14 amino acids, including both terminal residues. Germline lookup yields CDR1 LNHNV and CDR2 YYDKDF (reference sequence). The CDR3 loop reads CATPVSIESYEQHA.

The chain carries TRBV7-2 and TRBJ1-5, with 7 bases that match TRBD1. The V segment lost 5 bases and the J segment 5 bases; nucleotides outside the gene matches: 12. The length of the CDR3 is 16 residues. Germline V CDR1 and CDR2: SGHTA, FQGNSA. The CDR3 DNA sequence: TGTGCCAGCAGCCAGAAGGGAGGGACAGACGATCAGCCCCAGCATTTT. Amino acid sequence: CASSQKGGTDDQPQHF.

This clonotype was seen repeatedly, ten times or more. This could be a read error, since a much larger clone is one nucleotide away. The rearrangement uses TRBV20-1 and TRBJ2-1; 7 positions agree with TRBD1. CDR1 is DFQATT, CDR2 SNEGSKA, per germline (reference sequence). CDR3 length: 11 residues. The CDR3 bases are TGCAGCGGACCATCAGGGGGTGAGCAGTCCTTC. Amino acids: CSGPSGGEQSF.

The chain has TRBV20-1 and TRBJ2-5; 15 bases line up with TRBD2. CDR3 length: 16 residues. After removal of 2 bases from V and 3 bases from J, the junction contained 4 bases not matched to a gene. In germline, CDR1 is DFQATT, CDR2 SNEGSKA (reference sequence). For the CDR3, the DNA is TGCAGTGCTAGACGCGGACTAGCGGGGGGGGAAGAGACCCAGTACTTC. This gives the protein CSARRGLAGGEETQYF.

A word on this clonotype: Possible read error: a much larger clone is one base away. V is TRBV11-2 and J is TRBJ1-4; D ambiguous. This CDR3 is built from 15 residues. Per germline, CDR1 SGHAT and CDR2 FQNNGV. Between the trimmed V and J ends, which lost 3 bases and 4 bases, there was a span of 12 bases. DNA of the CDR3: TGTGCCAGCAGCTTGATGACGGGCCGTAATGAAAAACTGTTTTTT. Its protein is CASSLMTGRNEKLFF.

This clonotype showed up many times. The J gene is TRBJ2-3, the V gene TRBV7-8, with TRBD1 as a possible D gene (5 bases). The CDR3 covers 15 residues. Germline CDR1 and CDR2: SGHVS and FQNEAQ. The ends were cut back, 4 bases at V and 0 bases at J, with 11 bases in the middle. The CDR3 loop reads CASSSWTTSTDTQYF. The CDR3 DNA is TGTGCCAGCAGCTCCTGGACAACTAGCACAGATACGCAGTATTTT.

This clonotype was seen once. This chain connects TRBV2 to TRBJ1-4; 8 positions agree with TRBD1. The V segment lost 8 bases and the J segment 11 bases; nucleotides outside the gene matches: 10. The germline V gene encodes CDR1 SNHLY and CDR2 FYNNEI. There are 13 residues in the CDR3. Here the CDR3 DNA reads TGTGCCAGCCAAGGGGAAACAGGGGGGAAACTGTTTTTT. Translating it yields CASQGETGGKLFF.

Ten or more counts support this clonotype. The CDR3 here is CSSLPGTGGGSGYTF. The CDR3 DNA reads as TGCAGTTCTCTACCCGGGACAGGGGGCGGTAGTGGCTACACCTTC. The chain links TRBV20-1 to TRBJ1-2; 12 bases map to TRBD1. The CDR3 runs to 15 residues. Germline lookup yields CDR1 DFQATT and CDR2 SNEGSKA (reference sequence). After removal of 8 bases from V and 7 bases from J, the junction contained 14 bases not matched to a gene.